In this sample, the clone carrying this T cell receptor beta chain turned up a few times. The antigen is not known. PCR was performed a second time for 7 to 11 cycles using a sample-barcoded 5' primer and a J-beta primer mix. TCRdb processed the 5' RACE reads anew with MiXCR; each CDR3 protein has one entry. The table lists about a million distinct CDR3 sequences, around 48% of them singletons. The data are from a study of blood T cells in healthy people across ages. Study as a whole: Per two T cells, about one barcoded beta molecule was captured through template switching.

Findings and caveats of the study: TCR beta diversity per million T cells fell roughly linearly with age. Unknown CMV status may confound age-related changes in expanded clones.

The sample taken for sequencing was blood. The receptor comes from a man younger than 45 in good health.

The CDR3 DNA sequence: TGCAGCGTTGTTTACAGGGGATACCAAGAGACCCAGTACTTC. Its translation is CSVVYRGYQETQYF. The chain has TRBV29-1 and TRBJ2-5; 7 nucleotides agree with TRBD1. The V segment lost 4 bases and the J segment 0 bases; nucleotides outside the gene matches: 5. The germline V gene has CDR1 SQVTM and CDR2 ANQGSEA. This CDR3 region has 14 residues.